The source of this T cell receptor beta chain is a study of blood T cell repertoires in COVID-19. Seattle enrolled patients during active infection and tracked them longitudinally. Produced via immunoSEQ multiplex PCR; TCRdb's table is partial and in-frame only. The sample holds almost 300,000 clones, about nine tenths seen once. The CDR3 is 15 amino acids. Trimming removed 5 bases at V and 16 bases at J, with 27 bases between. Germline V gene lookup returns CDR1 SGHTA and CDR2 FQGNSA. The sequencing sample was made of peripheral blood. The gene calls are TRBV7-2 and TRBJ2-1, with D possibly matching TRBD2 (6 bases). The receptor was derived from a woman in her twenties or thirties with COVID-19, enrolled during active disease. The CDR3 sequence is CASSPEGTSFFRRFF. The CDR3 region has the DNA TGTGCCAGCAGCCCGGAGGGGACCTCTTTCTTTCGGCGATTCTTC.